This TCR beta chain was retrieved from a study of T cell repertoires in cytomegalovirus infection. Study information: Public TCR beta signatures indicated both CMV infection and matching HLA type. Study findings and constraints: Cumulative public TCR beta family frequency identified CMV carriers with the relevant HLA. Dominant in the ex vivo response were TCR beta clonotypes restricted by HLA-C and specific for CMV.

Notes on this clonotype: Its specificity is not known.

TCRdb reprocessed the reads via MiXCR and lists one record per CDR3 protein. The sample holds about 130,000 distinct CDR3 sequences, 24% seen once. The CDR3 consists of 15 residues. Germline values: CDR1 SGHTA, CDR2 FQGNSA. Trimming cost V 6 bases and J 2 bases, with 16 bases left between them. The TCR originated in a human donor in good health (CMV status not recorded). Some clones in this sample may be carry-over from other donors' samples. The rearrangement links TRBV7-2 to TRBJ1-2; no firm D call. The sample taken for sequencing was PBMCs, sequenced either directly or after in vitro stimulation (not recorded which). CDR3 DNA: TGTGCCAGCAGTCGGGGAGAGCTCCTGAACTATGGCTACACCTTC. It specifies CASSRGELLNYGYTF.